A single T cell receptor (beta chain) is shown here with its context. What it binds is not known. This sample stems from a study of chemoradiotherapy in HPV16-positive cancers. Study as a whole: Candidate HPV-specific T-cell clones and common TCR motifs came from functional assays in two HPV16-positive patients.

The CDR3 runs to 17 residues. Germline CDR1 and CDR2: SGHNT and YENEEA. Losses at the gene ends were 0 bases for V and 3 bases for J; bases not matched to a gene: 6. General observations from the study: HPV-responsive T-cell expansion during chemoradiotherapy was linked to improved recurrence-free survival in HPV16-positive patients. During treatment, candidate HPV-specific clones and E7-related motifs expanded in tumor.

Profiling relied on immunoSEQ multiplex PCR, and the TCRdb table lists in-frame clones only, not all of them. Among about 13,000 clones listed, about 85% were seen once. Specimen: blood, collected from a patient who underwent chemoradiotherapy. The chain links TRBV11-3 to TRBJ2-1; 9 nucleotides align to TRBD2. The TCR comes from a human donor with HPV-associated anogenital cancer. The CDR3 reads CASSLDPAGGLYNEQFF. In DNA form, the CDR3 reads TGTGCCAGCAGCTTAGATCCAGCGGGGGGCCTCTACAATGAGCAGTTCTTC.